This TCR beta chain was documented in a study of OX40 agonist ivuxolimab in advanced cancers. TCRdb's copy holds only in-frame clones and misses some; the assay was immunoSEQ multiplex PCR. In the table there are approximately 99,000 clones, approximately 94% of which are singletons. The clonotype originates from an adult with an advanced solid tumor such as melanoma, head and neck, liver or kidney cancer. Specimen: CD4+ or CD8+ T cells sorted from blood, collected in a trial of the OX40 agonist ivuxolimab.

The CDR3 sequence: CASSLGQGGRSTQYF. The CDR3 coding sequence is TGTGCCAGCAGCCTGGGACAGGGTGGTAGGTCGACCCAGTACTTC. The chain combines TRBV14 with TRBJ2-5, with TRBD1 identical over 9 bases. Germline lookup yields CDR1 SGHDN and CDR2 FVKESK. The junction had 10 bases not matched to a gene; V was cut back by 4 bases and J by 7 bases. The CDR3 is 15 residues long. The entire variable domain, with the rest obtained from reference TRBV14 and TRBJ2-5, is as follows: EAGVTQFPSHSVIEKGQTVTLRCDPISGHDNLYWYRRVMGKEIKFLLHFVKESKQDESGMPNNRFLAERTGGTYSTLKVQPAELEDSGVYFCASSLGQGGRSTQYFGPGTRLLVL.